The 23 T cell receptor beta chains in this list originate from one sample, sequenced in a study of blood T cell repertoires in COVID-19. Assay used: immunoSEQ multiplex PCR; TCRdb lists only in-frame clones, some missing. The sample records a few hundred thousand clones, around three quarters being singletons. The sample comprised peripheral blood. All receptors come from a woman aged 70-85 years with acute or convalescent COVID-19.

CDR3 sequence: CASSPTGLEDEQYF. DNA for the CDR3: TGTGCCAGCAGTCCCACAGGGCTCGAGGACGAGCAGTACTTC. The rearrangement joins TRBV3-1 (or the pseudogene TRBV3-2) to TRBJ2-7, with TRBD1 as a possible D gene (6 bases). V lost 6 bases and J lost 5, with 17 bases in between. Germline V gives CDR1 LGHDT, CDR2 YNNKEL (reference sequence). This CDR3 has 14 residues.

This chain links TRBV3-1 (or the pseudogene TRBV3-2) with TRBJ1-3, with D unclear. V shed 4 bases and J shed 8 bases, with 9 bases lying between them. Germline loops: CDR1 LGHDT, CDR2 YNNKEL (reference sequence). The CDR3 length is 12 residues. The CDR3 loop is CASSLSSDTIYF. The CDR3 coding sequence is TGTGCCAGCAGCCTGTCTTCCGACACCATATATTTT.

The chain employs TRBV5-1 and TRBJ2-7; the match to TRBD2 covers 8 bases. CDR1 SGHRS and CDR2 YFSETQ come from the germline V gene. After removal of 0 bases from V and 3 bases from J, the junction contained 5 bases not matched to a gene. This CDR3 contains 15 residues. DNA for the CDR3: TGCGCCAGCAGCTTGGCGGGGGGGGATGTCTACGAGCAGTACTTC. Amino acids: CASSLAGGDVYEQYF.

There are a few counts of this clone. This chain links TRBV6-2 or TRBV6-3 with TRBJ2-1; possibly TRBD2 for D (5 bases). CDR1 MNHEY and CDR2 SVGEGT come from the germline V gene. V was cut by 2 bases and J by 6 bases, with 14 bases left in between. The CDR3 runs 15 residues. DNA for the CDR3: TGTGCCAGCAGTTACCCGGGGAGAGGGTCCAATGAGCAGTTCTTC. This codes for CASSYPGRGSNEQFF.

The gene calls are TRBV5-1 and TRBJ2-5, with D perhaps matching TRBD2 (6 bases). This CDR3 has 14 residues. Germline lookup yields CDR1 SGHRS and CDR2 YFSETQ. Trimming pared 1 base from V and 5 bases from J, leaving 12 bases between. The DNA for the CDR3 is TGCGCCAGCAGCTTGAGTGGAGGGGTCGAGACCCAGTACTTC. It is translated as CASSLSGGVETQYF.

The CDR3 DNA is TGTGCCAGCAGTTTAACAGGGGGGAACACCATATATTTT. Protein: CASSLTGGNTIYF. The rearrangement uses TRBV12-3 or TRBV12-4 and TRBJ1-3, with 8 bases that match TRBD1. The CDR3 covers 13 residues. V lost 2 bases to trimming and J lost 7 bases; unmatched junction nucleotides: 1.

This clone has a single count. The chain uses TRBV11-2 and TRBJ1-4, with a weak D call TRBD1 (6 bases). The CDR3 sequence is 14 residues long. The V and J ends lost 4 bases and 8 bases respectively, with 14 bases between them. CDR1 is SGHAT, CDR2 FQNNGV, per germline. The CDR3 sequence: CASSSQQGREKLFF. DNA of the CDR3: TGTGCCAGCAGCTCCCAACAGGGCCGGGAAAAACTGTTTTTT.

The rearrangement joins TRBV5-1 to TRBJ1-6; D remains ambiguous. V shed 0 bases and J shed 7 bases, with 8 bases lying between them. The CDR3 consists of 14 residues. Germline V gene lookup returns CDR1 SGHRS and CDR2 YFSETQ. The CDR3 reads CASSLAQANSPLHF. CDR3 nucleotide sequence: TGCGCCAGCAGCTTGGCACAAGCGAATTCACCCCTCCACTTT.

The J gene is TRBJ2-3, the V gene TRBV7-3; a possible D gene is TRBD2 (5 bases). Germline CDR1 reads SGHTA; CDR2 reads FQGTGA. The germline V and J ends were trimmed by 4 bases and 14 bases, with 19 bases remaining between them. This CDR3 comprises 13 residues. CDR3 protein: CASSSQITGKRYF. The CDR3 DNA reads as TGTGCCAGCAGCTCTCAGATAACGGGGAAGCGGTATTTT.

The CDR3 protein is CATSTTGEHEKLFF. The CDR3 bases are TGTGCCACCAGCACGACAGGGGAGCATGAAAAACTGTTTTTT. V usage is TRBV15 and J usage is TRBJ1-4, with 8 bases that match TRBD1. CDR1 and CDR2 from the germline V gene are LNHNV and YYDKDF (reference sequence). The V gene end was trimmed by 4 bases and the J gene end by 6 bases; junction bases not matched to a gene: 4. The CDR3 is 14 amino acids.

This chain joins TRBV6-1 and TRBJ1-2; no definite D call. Germline V gives CDR1 MNHNS, CDR2 SASEGT. The CDR3 length is 15 residues. Trimming stripped 0 bases from V and 3 bases from J, with 11 bases between. This chain's CDR3 is CASSEAMGRYYGYTF. The CDR3 nucleotides read TGTGCCAGCAGTGAAGCGATGGGGAGGTACTATGGCTACACCTTC.

This clone was detected once. The V and J genes are TRBV5-5 and TRBJ2-1; perhaps TRBD2 as D (7 bases). V dropped 3 bases and J dropped 9 bases, with 16 bases sitting between them. The germline V gene encodes CDR1 SGHKS and CDR2 YYEKEE (reference sequence). This CDR3 spans 14 amino acids. The CDR3 loop reads CASSSYGGRFEQFF. CDR3 coding DNA: TGTGCCAGCAGCTCATACGGGGGGCGGTTTGAGCAGTTCTTC.

The table lists this clone with a count of one. V gene TRBV6-5 combines with J gene TRBJ2-3, with TRBD1 identical over 9 bases. The CDR3 has 14 residues. In germline, CDR1 is MNHEY, CDR2 SVGAGI. The J segment lost 2 bases and the V segment lost 10 bases, leaving 7 bases of the junction unmatched. In DNA, the CDR3 is TGTGCCATCTGGGACAGGGCCATCACAGATACGCAGTATTTT. Translation: CAIWDRAITDTQYF.

J is TRBJ2-3 and V is TRBV19, with 8 bases that match TRBD2. V gave up 6 bases and J gave up 4 bases; unmatched junction bases: 12. The CDR3 has 16 residues. CDR1 and CDR2 (germline): LNHDA, SQIVND (reference sequence). CDR3 residues: CASSLNIAGLSDTQYF. DNA for the CDR3: TGTGCCAGTAGCCTAAACATAGCGGGGCTCTCAGATACGCAGTATTTT.

The gene calls are TRBV7-2 and TRBJ2-5, with 7 bases matching TRBD1. Germline CDR1 and CDR2: SGHTA and FQGNSA. The CDR3 runs 15 residues. The ends lost 3 bases at V and 4 bases at J; junction bases unmatched: 8. The CDR3 DNA follows: TGTGCCAGCAGCTTTCAGACAGGGACAAGAGAGACCCAGTACTTC. Protein: CASSFQTGTRETQYF. The full variable domain, with the rest looked up from reference TRBV7-2 and TRBJ2-5, is GAGVSQSPSNKVTEKGKDVELRCDPISGHTALYWYRQSLGQGLEFLIYFQGNSAPDKSGLPSDRFSAERTGGSVSTLTIQRTQQEDSAVYLCASSFQTGTRETQYFGPGTRLLVL.

The chain joins TRBV6-1 to TRBJ2-7, with 7 bases identical to TRBD2. The V segment lost 1 base and the J segment 3 bases; nucleotides outside the gene matches: 6. CDR3 length equals 15 residues. Germline CDR1 and CDR2: MNHNS and SASEGT. The CDR3 DNA follows: TGTGCCAGCAGTGAAGGGGGGGGTGATTTCTACGAGCAGTACTTC. This encodes CASSEGGGDFYEQYF.

This clone was counted a few times. The chain links TRBV20-1 to TRBJ1-2; D call uncertain. Germline assignment: CDR1 DFQATT and CDR2 SNEGSKA (reference sequence). The ends were cut back, 6 bases at V and 8 bases at J, with 13 bases in the middle. This CDR3 is built from 11 residues. CDR3 residues: CSAPGSGGYTF. The CDR3 bases are TGCAGTGCCCCAGGCTCTGGGGGCTACACCTTC.

This clone was observed a single time. The rearrangement joins TRBV7-2 to TRBJ2-5; TRBD1 agrees at 8 bases. The CDR3 loop spans 16 amino acids. V lost 5 bases and J lost 5; bases outside the gene matches: 13. From germline, CDR1 is SGHTA and CDR2 FQGNSA. The CDR3 DNA reads as TGTGCCAGCAGCCGCCTTCATGGACAGGGAGTTGAGACCCAGTACTTC. Translated, it gives CASSRLHGQGVETQYF.

This clone has just a few counts. The rearrangement joins TRBV12-3 or TRBV12-4 to TRBJ1-1, with 8 nucleotides matching TRBD1. The junction had 4 bases not matched to a gene; V was cut back by 6 bases and J by 4 bases. The CDR3 consists of 13 residues. Here the CDR3 DNA reads TGTGCCAGCAGCCGACAGGGGACCACTGAAGCTTTCTTT. It specifies CASSRQGTTEAFF.

This sequence joins TRBV5-6 and TRBJ2-2; the match to TRBD2 covers 7 bases. Germline V gene lookup returns CDR1 SGHDT and CDR2 YYEEEE. The ends lost 4 bases at V and 1 base at J; junction bases unmatched: 7. This CDR3 has 16 residues. The CDR3 sequence: CASSQLARMNTGELFF. For the CDR3, the DNA is TGTGCCAGCAGCCAACTAGCGCGAATGAACACCGGGGAGCTGTTTTTT.

On this clone itself: The sample has other DNA sequences that encode this CDR3 too. The chain employs TRBV6-5 and TRBJ2-5; TRBD1 matches 10 bases. Looked up from germline, CDR1 is MNHEY and CDR2 is SVGAGI. CDR3 size: 14 residues. V shed 6 bases and J 5 bases; nucleotides not matched to a gene: 6. CDR3 protein: CASRMTGGWETQYF. The CDR3 DNA is TGTGCCAGCAGAATGACAGGGGGCTGGGAGACCCAGTACTTC.

The chain recombines TRBV13 with TRBJ2-5; the match to TRBD2 covers 9 bases. The CDR3 consists of 18 residues. J lost 1 base, V lost 5 bases, and 14 bases had no gene match. Germline V lookup: CDR1 PRHDT, CDR2 FYEKMQ (reference sequence). The CDR3 protein is CASSPRGTTRGGQETQYF. CDR3 DNA sequence: TGTGCCAGCAGCCCGCGGGGGACTACGCGGGGGGGCCAAGAGACCCAGTACTTC.

By sample share, this clone is medium-sized (0.01 to 0.1%). The chain uses TRBV24-1 and TRBJ2-2; the D is unclear. CDR3 length equals 14 residues. Germline V gene sequence: CDR1 KGHDR, CDR2 SFDVKD. V lost 7 bases and J 3 bases, leaving 11 bases between the germline ends. CDR3 DNA sequence: TGTGCCACCAGGCCAGATTCAGACACCGGGGAGCTGTTTTTT. This encodes CATRPDSDTGELFF.